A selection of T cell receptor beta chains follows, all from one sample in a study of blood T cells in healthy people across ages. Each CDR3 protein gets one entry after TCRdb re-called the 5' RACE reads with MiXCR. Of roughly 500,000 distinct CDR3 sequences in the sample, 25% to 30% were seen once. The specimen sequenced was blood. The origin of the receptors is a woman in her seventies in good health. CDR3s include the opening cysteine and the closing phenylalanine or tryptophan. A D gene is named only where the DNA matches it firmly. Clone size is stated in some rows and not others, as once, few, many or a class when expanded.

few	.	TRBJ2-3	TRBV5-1	CATPLALLTDTQYF	TGCGCCACCCCTCTAGCGCTCCTCACAGATACGCAGTATTTT
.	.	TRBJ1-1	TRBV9	CASSVGGSTEAFF	TGTGCCAGCTCCGTCGGGGGGAGCACTGAAGCTTTCTTT
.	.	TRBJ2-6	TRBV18	CASSPRESGSGANVLTF	TGTGCCAGCTCACCAAGGGAGTCGGGCTCTGGGGCCAACGTCCTGACTTTC
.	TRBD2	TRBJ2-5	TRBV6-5	CASRELAGEQETQYF	TGTGCCAGCAGGGAACTAGCGGGGGAACAAGAGACCCAGTACTTC
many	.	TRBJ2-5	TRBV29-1	CSVERGSQETQYF	TGCAGCGTTGAGCGGGGTTCCCAAGAGACCCAGTACTTC
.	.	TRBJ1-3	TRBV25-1	CASSDYPGGGNTIYF	TGTGCCAGCAGTGATTATCCCGGCGGCGGGAACACCATATATTTT
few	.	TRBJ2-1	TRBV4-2	CASSPDFSPSYNEQFF	TGTGCCAGCAGCCCTGACTTTTCTCCCTCCTACAATGAGCAGTTCTTC
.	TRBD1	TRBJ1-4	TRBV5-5	CASKDDLRTGRATNEKLFF	TGTGCCAGCAAAGATGACCTCAGGACAGGGCGTGCAACTAATGAAAAACTGTTTTTT
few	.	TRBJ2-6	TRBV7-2	CASRQNSGANVLTF	TGTGCCAGCCGCCAGAACTCTGGGGCCAACGTCCTGACTTTC
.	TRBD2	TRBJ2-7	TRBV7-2	CASSLGTTGGTGGYEQYF	TGTGCCAGCAGCTTAGGAACTACGGGGGGGACGGGCGGCTACGAGCAGTACTTC
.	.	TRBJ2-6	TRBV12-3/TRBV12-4	CASSLGTSAGANVLTF	TGTGCCAGCAGTCTCGGGACTTCAGCTGGGGCCAACGTCCTGACTTTC
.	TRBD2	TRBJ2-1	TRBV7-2	CASSVSGSRRNEQFF	TGTGCCAGCAGTGTTAGCGGGAGTCGACGCAATGAGCAGTTCTTC
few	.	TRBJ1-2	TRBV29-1	CSVGAALSRGYTF	TGCAGCGTTGGGGCAGCCCTGTCTAGGGGCTACACCTTC
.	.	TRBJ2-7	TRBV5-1	CASSLDKGTWEQYF	TGCGCCAGCAGCTTGGACAAGGGTACGTGGGAGCAGTACTTC
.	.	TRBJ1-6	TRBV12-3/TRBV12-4	CASSSTSPLHF	TGTGCCAGCAGTTCTACCTCACCCCTCCACTTT
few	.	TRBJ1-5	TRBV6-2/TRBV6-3	CASSAGGQPQHF	TGTGCCAGCAGTGCCGGCGGTCAGCCCCAGCATTTT